The 30 T cell receptor beta chains listed next were all sequenced from one sample in a study of T cells in Graves' hyperthyroidism and ophthalmopathy. RNA transcripts gave rise to amplified TCR beta CDR3 regions. First-round RT-PCR with HTBI primers amplified the TCR CDR3 region. One entry per CDR3 protein, called by TCRdb with MiXCR from the multiplex PCR reads. The sample holds hundreds of thousands of distinct CDR3 sequences, around 15% seen once. Sequencing was performed on blood. These receptor sequences come from a woman aged 45-60 years with Graves' ophthalmopathy.

This chain connects TRBV27 to TRBJ2-7, with 16 nucleotides matching TRBD2. CDR3 length: 20 amino acids. The junction had 12 bases not matched to a gene; V was cut back by 1 base and J by 3 bases. The germline gives CDR1 MNHEY, CDR2 SMNVEV (reference sequence). Here the CDR3 DNA reads TGTGCCAGCAGTTTATTAGGCGGGACTAGCGGGAGGGCCCTAGGCTACGAGCAGTACTTC. Protein product: CASSLLGGTSGRALGYEQYF.

The rearrangement uses TRBV11-2 and TRBJ2-1, with TRBD1 matching 11 bases. J gave up 5 bases and V 5 bases, and 5 bases lay outside the gene matches. Germline lookup yields CDR1 SGHAT and CDR2 FQNNGV. CDR3 length: 15 amino acids. This CDR3 reads CASSAGQGGHNEQFF. The CDR3 coding sequence is TGTGCCAGCAGCGCGGGACAGGGGGGACACAATGAGCAGTTCTTC. The full variable domain, its missing parts supplied by reference TRBV11-2 and TRBJ2-1, is EAGVAQSPRYKIIEKRQSVAFWCNPISGHATLYWYQQILGQGPKLLIQFQNNGVVDDSQLPKDRFSAERLKGVDSTLKIQPAKLEDSAVYLCASSAGQGGHNEQFFGPGTRLTVL.

The sample holds a few counts of this clonotype. The V gene is TRBV7-9, the J gene TRBJ2-1, with D perhaps matching TRBD1 (6 bases). V gave up 5 bases and J gave up 9 bases, with 11 bases separating them. The CDR3 runs to 12 residues. CDR1 and CDR2 (germline): SEHNR, FQNEAQ (reference sequence). The CDR3 loop is CASSQRQAEQFF. CDR3 nucleotides: TGTGCCAGCAGCCAAAGACAGGCTGAGCAGTTCTTC.

There are many counts of this clonotype. V is TRBV5-1 and J is TRBJ2-1; 11 nucleotides line up with TRBD1. J was trimmed by 3 bases and V by 3 bases; bases with no gene match: 11. CDR1 is SGHRS and CDR2 is YFSETQ in the germline V gene. The CDR3 consists of 18 residues. The DNA for the CDR3 is TGCGCCAGCAGCTCGGGTTCGACCGGGACAGGGGGCTACAATGAGCAGTTCTTC. This sequence encodes CASSSGSTGTGGYNEQFF. The entire variable domain, with the rest obtained from reference TRBV5-1 and TRBJ2-1, is as follows: KAGVTQTPRYLIKTRGQQVTLSCSPISGHRSVSWYQQTPGQGLQFLFEYFSETQRNKGNFPGRFSGRQFSNSRSEMNVSTLELGDSALYLCASSSGSTGTGGYNEQFFGPGTRLTVL.

The chain links TRBV29-1 to TRBJ2-5; 7 nucleotides agree with TRBD2. The V gene's germline CDR1 is SQVTM and CDR2 ANQGSEA. The CDR3 extends over 13 amino acids. The V segment lost 3 bases and the J segment 4 bases; nucleotides outside the gene matches: 5. The chain's CDR3 is CSVEGGRGETQYF. CDR3 DNA sequence: TGCAGCGTTGAGGGCGGGAGAGGAGAGACCCAGTACTTC.

This clonotype was recorded many times. The rearrangement uses TRBV7-2 and TRBJ2-7; TRBD2 agrees at 15 bases. The trim removed 5 bases at V and 6 bases at J, leaving 5 bases unmatched. Germline-derived CDR1 and CDR2 are SGHTA and FQGNSA. There are 15 residues in the CDR3. This CDR3 reads CASSTGLAGGVEQYF. CDR3 coding DNA: TGTGCCAGCAGCACGGGACTAGCGGGAGGAGTCGAGCAGTACTTC.

This clonotype was seen many times. The chain uses TRBV14 and TRBJ2-2; D is perhaps TRBD1 or TRBD2 (5 bases each). This CDR3 region has 19 residues. V dropped 2 bases and J dropped 1 base, with 20 bases sitting between them. Germline loops: CDR1 SGHDN, CDR2 FVKESK. The CDR3 sequence: CASSQRRDPKAENTGELFF. The CDR3 DNA sequence: TGTGCCAGCAGCCAACGCCGGGACCCAAAAGCGGAGAACACCGGGGAGCTGTTTTTT.

This clonotype was seen repeatedly, ten times or more. This chain connects TRBV11-2 to TRBJ2-1; TRBD2 matches at 7 bases. V lost 4 bases to trimming and J lost 4 bases; unmatched junction nucleotides: 7. Germline CDR1 reads SGHAT; CDR2 reads FQNNGV. This CDR3 region has 15 residues. The DNA of the CDR3 is TGTGCCAGCAGCTCCCTAGCGGACCGGTACAATGAGCAGTTCTTC. Amino acid sequence: CASSSLADRYNEQFF. The variable domain in full, completed from reference TRBV11-2 and TRBJ2-1, reads EAGVAQSPRYKIIEKRQSVAFWCNPISGHATLYWYQQILGQGPKLLIQFQNNGVVDDSQLPKDRFSAERLKGVDSTLKIQPAKLEDSAVYLCASSSLADRYNEQFFGPGTRLTVL.

This clonotype came up many times. The chain recombines TRBV5-4 with TRBJ1-5; TRBD1 aligns across 10 bases. The length of the CDR3 is 16 residues. V was pared by 8 bases and J by 1 base, with 9 bases of the junction left unmatched. The V gene's germline CDR1 is SGHNT and CDR2 YYREEE (reference sequence). Written as DNA, the CDR3 is TGTGCCAGTAGTAGCGGGACAGGGGTAAGCAATCAGCCCCAGCATTTT. Amino acids: CASSSGTGVSNQPQHF. The full variable domain, with the rest looked up from reference TRBV5-4 and TRBJ1-5, is ETGVTQSPTHLIKTRGQQVTLRCSSQSGHNTVSWYQQALGQGPQFIFQYYREEENGRGNFPPRFSGLQFPNYSSELNVNALELDDSALYLCASSSGTGVSNQPQHFGDGTRLSIL.

The chain links TRBV6-2 or TRBV6-3 to TRBJ2-5; weak D call: TRBD2 (6 bases). The CDR3 spans 15 residues. Germline V lookup: CDR1 MNHEY, CDR2 SVGEGT. Trimming pared 0 bases from V and 2 bases from J, leaving 10 bases between. The CDR3 here is CASSYSLAVQETQYF. CDR3 DNA: TGTGCCAGCAGTTACTCGTTAGCGGTACAAGAGACCCAGTACTTC.

This clonotype appeared a few times. The chain carries TRBV29-1 and TRBJ1-4; a possible D gene is TRBD1 (5 bases). Per germline, CDR1 SQVTM and CDR2 ANQGSEA. Trimming shortened V by 4 bases and J by 4 bases, and 10 bases separated the two germline ends. The CDR3 runs 13 residues. In DNA, the CDR3 is TGCAGCGTTGCGTCAGGGAATAATGAAAAACTGTTTTTT. This codes for CSVASGNNEKLFF.

This clonotype was counted once. This CDR3 reads CASSHITGELFF. Here the CDR3 DNA reads TGTGCCAGCAGCCATATAACCGGGGAGCTGTTTTTT. The chain couples TRBV14 to TRBJ2-2; D unclear. CDR3 size: 12 residues. Germline values: CDR1 SGHDN, CDR2 FVKESK. Trimming cost V 3 bases and J 5 bases, with 4 bases left between them.

This clonotype turned up a few times. This chain links TRBV12-3 or TRBV12-4 with TRBJ2-5; either TRBD1 or TRBD2 may supply D (5 bases each). This CDR3 is 13 amino acids long. V lost 2 bases to trimming and J lost 5 bases, with 9 bases between them. The CDR3 is CASSLLGTETQYF. The CDR3 DNA sequence: TGTGCCAGCAGTTTACTCGGGACGGAGACCCAGTACTTC.

The chain recombines TRBV4-1 with TRBJ2-5, with D possibly being TRBD2 (5 bases). Germline V gene sequence: CDR1 MGHRA, CDR2 YSYEKL. The length of the CDR3 is 15 residues. Deletions cut 3 bases from V and 2 bases from J, with 13 bases between. CDR3 sequence reads: CASSHSAAEQETQYF. The CDR3 DNA is TGCGCCAGCAGCCACTCAGCGGCGGAACAAGAGACCCAGTACTTC.

This clonotype was observed a handful of times. CDR3 DNA sequence: TGTGCCACCAGCAGAGACAGAAATGCCTACAATGAGCAGTTCTTC. Its translation is CATSRDRNAYNEQFF. V and J are TRBV15 and TRBJ2-1; D unclear. Between the trimmed V and J ends, which lost 0 bases and 2 bases, there was a span of 8 bases. The V gene's germline CDR1 is LNHNV and CDR2 YYDKDF (reference sequence). The CDR3 sequence is 15 residues long. Full variable domain (rest looked up from reference TRBV15 and TRBJ2-1): DAMVIQNPRYQVTQFGKPVTLSCSQTLNHNVMYWYQQKSSQAPKLLFHYYDKDFNNEADTPDNFQSRRPNTSFCFLDIRSPGLGDTAMYLCATSRDRNAYNEQFFGPGTRLTVL.

This clonotype was found many times. The chain carries TRBV7-2 and TRBJ2-1, with unresolved D. Germline V CDR1 and CDR2: SGHTA, FQGNSA. V shed 1 base and J shed 6 bases, with 22 bases lying between them. CDR3 length: 18 amino acids. The CDR3 DNA is TGTGCCAGCAGCTTAGAAGGAGTCTTGAGTTGGGTGACCAATGAGCAGTTCTTC. It encodes CASSLEGVLSWVTNEQFF.

The table lists this clonotype with a few counts. The rearrangement joins TRBV20-1 to TRBJ2-4, with 9 bases aligning to TRBD2. The J segment lost 8 bases and the V segment lost 3 bases, leaving 8 bases of the junction unmatched. The germline V gene has CDR1 DFQATT and CDR2 SNEGSKA (reference sequence). This CDR3 contains 14 residues. In DNA form, the CDR3 reads TGCAGTGCTAGCGATAGCGGGAGAGTCGACATTCAGTACTTC. Protein product: CSASDSGRVDIQYF.

This clonotype was detected ten times or more. The chain employs TRBV28 and TRBJ2-4; 10 nucleotides align to TRBD1. The V gene end was trimmed by 6 bases and the J gene end by 6 bases; junction bases not matched to a gene: 5. The CDR3 contains 14 residues. Germline values: CDR1 MDHEN, CDR2 SYDVKM. CDR3 bases: TGTGCCAGCAGCCAGACAGGGGGCGGAAACATTCAGTACTTC. Amino acid sequence: CASSQTGGGNIQYF.

There are a few counts of this clonotype. This chain uses TRBV7-9 with TRBJ2-4, with 16 bases fitting TRBD2. With V trimmed by 1 base and J by 1 base, 4 bases remained unmatched. Germline V gives CDR1 SEHNR, CDR2 FQNEAQ (reference sequence). There are 19 residues in the CDR3. The CDR3 here is CASSLVGLAGGPAKNIQYF. In DNA, the CDR3 is TGTGCCAGCAGCTTAGTGGGACTAGCGGGAGGGCCGGCCAAAAACATTCAGTACTTC.

This clonotype was counted many times. The CDR3 protein is CASSLRAVHGSSPDTQYF. The CDR3 nucleotides read TGTGCCAGCAGCTTGAGGGCCGTACACGGTAGCAGCCCAGATACGCAGTATTTT. The V call is TRBV11-2, the J call TRBJ2-3, with a possible D match to TRBD2 (5 bases). V lost 3 bases and J 4 bases, leaving 23 bases between the germline ends. CDR1 SGHAT and CDR2 FQNNGV come from the germline V gene. This CDR3 is built from 18 residues.

Many counts were recorded for this clonotype. The rearrangement joins TRBV30 to TRBJ1-2, with a possible D match to TRBD1 (5 bases). The CDR3 is made up of 14 amino acids. V lost 0 bases to trimming and J lost 7 bases, with 15 bases between them. Germline V gene data show CDR1 as GTSNPN and CDR2 as SVGIG (reference sequence). CDR3 coding DNA: TGTGCCTGGAGTGTTTATGAGGGGCGTGCTGGCTACACCTTC. As protein: CAWSVYEGRAGYTF. Full variable domain (rest looked up from reference TRBV30 and TRBJ1-2): SQTIHQWPATLVQPVGSPLSLECTVEGTSNPNLYWYRQAAGRGLQLLFYSVGIGQISSEVPQNLSASRPQDRQFILSSKKLLLSDSGFYLCAWSVYEGRAGYTFGSGTRLTVV.

This clonotype was counted many times. This chain links TRBV27 with TRBJ2-1; no firm D call. Per germline, CDR1 MNHEY and CDR2 SMNVEV (reference sequence). This CDR3 contains 15 residues. V was cut by 5 bases and J by 0 bases, with 11 bases left in between. The CDR3 region has the DNA TGTGCCAGCAGTCCGACACCGAGCTCCTACAATGAGCAGTTCTTC. Protein product: CASSPTPSSYNEQFF.

CDR3 bases: TGTGCCAGCAGCGCCCATCGGACAGCCCAAGGGTACACCTTC. Protein product: CASSAHRTAQGYTF. The chain carries TRBV9 and TRBJ1-2, with D possibly matching TRBD1 (6 bases). V gave up 3 bases and J gave up 11 bases, with 20 bases separating them. The germline CDR1 and CDR2 sequences are SGDLS and YYNGEE. The CDR3 loop spans 14 amino acids.

This clonotype showed up many times. This sequence joins TRBV2 and TRBJ1-2; D is undetermined. There are 13 residues in the CDR3. Looked up from germline, CDR1 is SNHLY and CDR2 is FYNNEI. Trimming removed 7 bases from V and 8 bases from J, with 17 bases in between. CDR3 DNA sequence: TGTGCCAGCATGTTGAGTATTCTTGGGGGCTACACCTTC. Translation: CASMLSILGGYTF.

Concerning this clonotype: This may be a read error, as it is one base from a much larger clone. The V gene is TRBV20-1, the J gene TRBJ1-6; no firm D call. In germline, CDR1 is DFQATT, CDR2 SNEGSKA (reference sequence). This CDR3 spans 15 amino acids. The CDR3 spells CSTRIGSLYNSPLHF. CDR3 coding DNA: TGCAGTACTAGAATCGGCAGCCTTTATAATTCACCCCTCCACTTT.

This sequence joins TRBV4-1 and TRBJ2-3, with D tentatively TRBD1 or TRBD2 (5 bases each). The CDR3 sequence is 15 residues long. Trimming left V 7 bases short and J 0 bases short, with 14 bases between. The germline V gene has CDR1 MGHRA and CDR2 YSYEKL. The CDR3 sequence is CASTMGDASTDTQYF. Written as DNA, the CDR3 is TGCGCCAGCACCATGGGGGATGCTAGCACAGATACGCAGTATTTT.

This clonotype was observed at least ten times. The CDR3 sequence: CASSYLPGPDEQYF. CDR3 in DNA: TGTGCCAGCAGTTACCTGCCGGGACCAGACGAGCAGTACTTC. The J gene is TRBJ2-7, the V gene TRBV6-5; tentatively, D is TRBD1 or TRBD2 (5 bases each). V lost 2 bases and J lost 5, with 13 bases in between. The CDR3 is 14 amino acids. The germline CDR1 and CDR2 sequences are MNHEY and SVGAGI.

The J gene is TRBJ1-6, the V gene TRBV27; D unclear. The CDR3 spans 12 residues. Germline loops: CDR1 MNHEY, CDR2 SMNVEV (reference sequence). Trimming took off 6 bases at V and 10 bases at J, with 10 bases between the two ends. Here the CDR3 DNA reads TGTGCCAGCAGAAGGAGTGGGTCACCCCTCCACTTT. Translated: CASRRSGSPLHF.

This clonotype was seen a few times. The chain recombines TRBV6-1 with TRBJ2-1; the match to TRBD2 covers 8 bases. Per germline, CDR1 MNHNS and CDR2 SASEGT. The CDR3 contains 14 residues. V was pared by 9 bases and J by 5 bases, with 9 bases of the junction left unmatched. This CDR3 is CASALTSAHNEQFF. The CDR3 DNA is TGTGCCAGTGCCCTGACTAGCGCACACAATGAGCAGTTCTTC.

This clonotype occurred a few times. The chain couples TRBV27 to TRBJ2-4, with D possibly TRBD1 on 5 matching bases. V was pared by 3 bases and J by 4 bases, with 16 bases between. Germline assignment: CDR1 MNHEY and CDR2 SMNVEV (reference sequence). The CDR3 is 16 residues long. CDR3 loop: CASSFGSQGGKNIQYF. The CDR3 DNA is TGTGCCAGCAGTTTTGGGTCTCAGGGTGGGAAAAACATTCAGTACTTC.